The next 28 T cell receptor beta chains were all read from a single sample in a study of beta chain features in type 1 diabetes. TCRB transcripts that were expressed got sequenced, as all of the isolated RNA had been reverse transcribed. Libraries were prepared by immunoSEQ multiplex PCR; TCRdb keeps only in-frame clonotypes and omits some of them. Of 300,000 or so clones detected, around 9.3% appear once; the ten largest clones hold around 1%. Findings and caveats of the study: A moderate, significant TCRB CDR3 shortening appeared in type 1 diabetes across four CD4+ subsets.

Which antigens these TCRs recognize remains unknown. Sequenced sample: central memory CD4+ T cells from blood. Source of these receptors: a man aged 30-40 years with type 1 diabetes.

This sequence joins TRBV7-2 and TRBJ1-2; 7 bases align to TRBD1. CDR1 is SGHTA and CDR2 is FQGNSA in the germline V gene. V shed 1 base and J 4 bases; nucleotides not matched to a gene: 6. CDR3 length: 15 residues. In nucleotides, the CDR3 is TGTGCCAGCAGCTTAGAGAACAGGGGACTCTATGGCTACACCTTC. Its translation: CASSLENRGLYGYTF.

This rearrangement joins TRBV6-5 to TRBJ1-6; 10 bases align to TRBD1. The CDR3 length is 14 residues. Trimming at V came to 7 bases and at J to 5 bases, leaving 2 bases not matched to a gene. Germline V CDR1 and CDR2: MNHEY, SVGAGI. CDR3 DNA: TGTGCCAGCATTGGACAGGGGGATAATTCACCCCTCCACTTT. Translating it yields CASIGQGDNSPLHF.

The chain combines TRBV7-2 with TRBJ2-1; tentatively, D is TRBD1 (5 bases). Trimming left V 3 bases short and J 2 bases short, with 14 bases between. The CDR3 runs to 16 residues. Germline V gene lookup returns CDR1 SGHTA and CDR2 FQGNSA. CDR3 in DNA: TGTGCCAGCAGCTTTTTAGGGCAGGGTGCCTACAATGAGCAGTTCTTC. Translated, it gives CASSFLGQGAYNEQFF.

Note on this clone: Other DNA sequences within the sample encode an identical CDR3. The V gene is TRBV7-9, the J gene TRBJ2-3, with 8 nucleotides matching TRBD1. The length of the CDR3 is 15 residues. The germline V gene encodes CDR1 SEHNR and CDR2 FQNEAQ (reference sequence). Trimming removed 5 bases from V and 1 base from J; junction bases left unmatched: 5. For the CDR3, the DNA is TGTGCCAGCAGCCGGACAGGGCAAGGCACAGATACGCAGTATTTT. Translating it yields CASSRTGQGTDTQYF.

This clone was observed a few times. In DNA, the CDR3 is TGTGCCACCCGGACAGCTTCAAACACCATATATTTT. Translation gives CATRTASNTIYF. The gene calls are TRBV10-3 and TRBJ1-3, with D maybe TRBD1 (6 bases). The CDR3 extends over 12 amino acids. The ends were cut back, 10 bases at V and 6 bases at J, with 13 bases in the middle. CDR1 ENHRY and CDR2 SYGVKD come from the germline V gene.

The chain employs TRBV6-5 and TRBJ1-4, with 8 positions matching TRBD1. V was pared by 5 bases and J by 10 bases, with 12 bases of the junction left unmatched. The CDR3 is 15 amino acids. Germline CDR1 is MNHEY and CDR2 is SVGAGI. CDR3 coding DNA: TGTGCCAGCAGTCGATCAACGGGACAGGTGGCAAAACTGTTTTTT. It is translated as CASSRSTGQVAKLFF.

J is TRBJ2-1 and V is TRBV27, with TRBD2 matching 7 bases. CDR1 and CDR2 from the germline V gene are MNHEY and SMNVEV (reference sequence). The CDR3 length is 14 residues. V gave up 0 bases and J gave up 7 bases; unmatched junction bases: 3. The CDR3 protein is CASSLSDSGNEQFF. The CDR3 coding sequence is TGTGCCAGCAGTTTATCGGATAGCGGGAATGAGCAGTTCTTC.

This clone has a handful of counts. V usage is TRBV2 and J usage is TRBJ2-2; 7 bases map to TRBD1. The CDR3 runs to 15 residues. Germline lookup yields CDR1 SNHLY and CDR2 FYNNEI. Trimming took 7 bases from V and 6 from J; bases not matched to a gene: 11. In DNA form, the CDR3 reads TGTGCCAGCACCCCGAGGGACAGCCAGGCCGGGGAGCTGTTTTTT. Translating gives CASTPRDSQAGELFF.

This chain joins TRBV7-9 and TRBJ2-7; TRBD1 aligns across 9 bases. The ends lost 5 bases at V and 6 bases at J; junction bases unmatched: 11. Germline V gene lookup returns CDR1 SEHNR and CDR2 FQNEAQ (reference sequence). This CDR3 is 15 amino acids long. The CDR3 coding sequence is TGTGCCAGCAGCCACCAACAGGGGGCGCTTCCCGAGCAGTACTTC. Protein product: CASSHQQGALPEQYF.

In its sample, this clone was seen a few times. This chain joins TRBV5-1 and TRBJ2-2; D may be TRBD2 (5 bases). V was pared by 0 bases and J by 5 bases, with 11 bases between. CDR1 and CDR2 from the germline V gene are SGHRS and YFSETQ. The CDR3 is made up of 15 amino acids. The CDR3 sequence is CASSLETGYTGELFF. The CDR3 bases are TGCGCCAGCAGCTTGGAGACGGGGTATACCGGGGAGCTGTTTTTT.

This clone was recorded at least ten times. The V call is TRBV4-3, the J call TRBJ2-7; 7 bases are a match to TRBD2. The CDR3 length is 14 residues. CDR1 and CDR2 (germline): LGHNA, YSLEER. The V and J ends lost 1 base and 8 bases, in that order; junction bases with no gene match: 8. In DNA form, the CDR3 reads TGCGCCAGCAGCCAAGGGCGGGTCGGGGGGAAGCAGTACTTC. This translates into CASSQGRVGGKQYF.

The genes are TRBV10-1 and TRBJ2-3; TRBD1 agrees at 12 bases. The trim removed 4 bases at V and 4 bases at J, leaving 6 bases unmatched. This CDR3 is built from 16 residues. The germline V gene has CDR1 WNHNN and CDR2 SYGVQD (reference sequence). The CDR3: CASSAPGQGASDTQYF. Here the CDR3 DNA reads TGCGCCAGCAGTGCCCCGGGACAGGGGGCCTCAGATACGCAGTATTTT.

The chain links TRBV4-3 to TRBJ2-6; D unresolved. The CDR3 runs 17 residues. V was clipped by 2 bases and J by 2 bases, with 13 bases between them. The germline V gene has CDR1 LGHNA and CDR2 YSLEER. Here the CDR3 DNA reads TGCGCCAGCAGCCAATTTTCCGGATCCCCTGGGGCCAACGTCCTGACTTTC. Its translation: CASSQFSGSPGANVLTF.

The chain links TRBV30 to TRBJ2-3; D gene unclear. There are 14 residues in the CDR3. Germline CDR1 is GTSNPN and CDR2 is SVGIG (reference sequence). V lost 0 bases and J lost 0, with 7 bases in between. Here the CDR3 DNA reads TGTGCCTGGAGTGTAATTGGTAGCACAGATACGCAGTATTTT. Translating it yields CAWSVIGSTDTQYF. The full variable domain, its missing parts supplied by reference TRBV30 and TRBJ2-3, is SQTIHQWPATLVQPVGSPLSLECTVEGTSNPNLYWYRQAAGRGLQLLFYSVGIGQISSEVPQNLSASRPQDRQFILSSKKLLLSDSGFYLCAWSVIGSTDTQYFGPGTRLTVL.

This clone showed up just a few times. The chain is built from TRBV30 and TRBJ1-2; D might be TRBD1 (6 bases). Trimming took off 4 bases at V and 6 bases at J, with 15 bases between the two ends. This CDR3 spans 13 amino acids. CDR1 and CDR2 from the germline V gene are GTSNPN and SVGIG (reference sequence). The CDR3 loop reads CAWNTHGTNGYTF. CDR3 sequence (DNA): TGTGCCTGGAATACTCACGGGACAAATGGCTACACCTTC.

The chain uses TRBV5-1 and TRBJ2-5; 12 bases map to TRBD1. TRBJ2-7 matches the DNA end more closely, so the J call is doubtful. Germline V gene lookup returns CDR1 SGHRS and CDR2 YFSETQ. The CDR3 sequence is 16 residues long. CDR3 DNA: TGCGCCAGCAGCTTGACTCCGGGACAGGGGGCTTACGAGCAGTACTTC. This encodes CASSLTPGQGAYEQYF.

The chain recombines TRBV5-6 with TRBJ2-1, with D uncertain. The CDR3 runs 12 residues. Trimming left V 2 bases short and J 7 bases short, with 7 bases between. Germline CDR1 and CDR2: SGHDT and YYEEEE. Written as DNA, the CDR3 is TGTGCCAGCAGCTTAGTGGCTAATGAGCAGTTCTTC. Its translation: CASSLVANEQFF.

This chain joins TRBV7-8 and TRBJ2-1; D gene unclear. V was clipped by 5 bases and J by 0 bases, with 11 bases between them. The CDR3 totals 15 residues. The germline gives CDR1 SGHVS, CDR2 FQNEAQ. For the CDR3, the DNA is TGTGCCAGCAGCAACAGAGAGCTCTCCTACAATGAGCAGTTCTTC. Translated: CASSNRELSYNEQFF.

Here the CDR3 DNA reads TGTGCCAGCAGCGCCCACACCGCAGGTCCCCAGCATTTT. Translating gives CASSAHTAGPQHF. The rearrangement uses TRBV6-1 and TRBJ1-5; D not certain. Germline values: CDR1 MNHNS, CDR2 SASEGT. This CDR3 is built from 13 residues. Trimming removed 6 bases from V and 10 bases from J, with 16 bases in between.

This clone was seen a handful of times. The sample has other DNA sequences that encode this CDR3 too. V is TRBV29-1 and J is TRBJ2-3, with D maybe TRBD2 (5 bases). Germline loops: CDR1 SQVTM, CDR2 ANQGSEA. The CDR3 length is 14 residues. Between the trimmed V and J ends, which lost 5 bases and 11 bases, there was a span of 23 bases. The CDR3 DNA reads as TGCAGCGTTCTTTCCCAGCGGATGGGTCTTGAGCAGTATTTT. Its protein is CSVLSQRMGLEQYF.

The rearrangement links TRBV5-1 to TRBJ1-1; D is unclear. Trimming removed 2 bases from V and 1 base from J, with 15 bases in between. The CDR3 is 16 amino acids. Germline loops: CDR1 SGHRS, CDR2 YFSETQ. CDR3 bases: TGCGCCAGCAGCTTCGGGTCGGGCCAGACGAACACTGAAGCTTTCTTT. Amino acids: CASSFGSGQTNTEAFF.

This clone has a handful of counts. CDR3 nucleotides: TGCAGCGTTCTTAACAAGAGCAATCAGCCCCAGCATTTT. This gives the protein CSVLNKSNQPQHF. The chain has TRBV29-1 and TRBJ1-5; D ambiguous. The CDR3 sequence is 13 residues long. In germline, CDR1 is SQVTM, CDR2 ANQGSEA. The germline V and J ends were trimmed by 5 bases and 1 base, with 9 bases remaining between them.

The chain joins TRBV5-1 to TRBJ2-3; 11 bases align to TRBD1. The CDR3 totals 15 residues. The V and J ends lost 4 bases and 3 bases, in that order; junction bases with no gene match: 4. Per the germline V gene, CDR1 is SGHRS and CDR2 is YFSETQ. CDR3: CASSLGQGVTDTQYF. The CDR3 bases are TGCGCCAGCAGCCTGGGACAGGGGGTAACAGATACGCAGTATTTT.

This clone was seen more than once but under ten times. The chain is built from TRBV28 and TRBJ1-4, with D perhaps matching TRBD1 (6 bases). Germline CDR1 is MDHEN and CDR2 is SYDVKM. This CDR3 region has 14 residues. V was clipped by 5 bases and J by 5 bases, with 12 bases between them. In DNA, the CDR3 is TGTGCCAGCAGTCCGGGACACGTCAATGAAAAACTGTTTTTT. Translated, it gives CASSPGHVNEKLFF. Together with reference TRBV28 and TRBJ1-4, the CDR3 gives the full variable domain: DVKVTQSSRYLVKRTGEKVFLECVQDMDHENMFWYRQDPGLGLRLIYFSYDVKMKEKGDIPEGYSVSREKKERFSLILESASTNQTSMYLCASSPGHVNEKLFFGSGTQLSVL.

In its sample, this clone was seen a few times. V gene TRBV7-8 combines with J gene TRBJ2-1; the D is unclear. The V gene lost 5 bases and the J gene lost 5 bases, with 19 bases spanning the gap. Germline V gives CDR1 SGHVS, CDR2 FQNEAQ. The CDR3 has 16 amino acids. The CDR3 sequence is CASSPVAIRGHNEQFF. CDR3 nucleotides: TGTGCCAGCAGCCCCGTCGCAATACGAGGTCACAATGAGCAGTTCTTC.

The J gene is TRBJ2-5, the V gene TRBV7-2; a possible D gene is TRBD1 (6 bases). The ends were cut back, 5 bases at V and 5 bases at J, with 12 bases in the middle. The CDR3 has 13 residues. In germline, CDR1 is SGHTA, CDR2 FQGNSA. In DNA form, the CDR3 reads TGTGCCAGCAGCGCATCTAGGGGGGAGACCCAGTACTTC. Amino acids: CASSASRGETQYF.

The chain employs TRBV7-2 and TRBJ2-1; 8 bases are shared with TRBD2. Germline CDR1 SGHTA, CDR2 FQGNSA. There are 15 residues in the CDR3. With V trimmed by 5 bases and J by 4 bases, 7 bases remained unmatched. Here the CDR3 reads CASSRGGTSYNEQFF. The CDR3 DNA reads as TGTGCCAGCAGCCGCGGAGGGACTAGTTACAATGAGCAGTTCTTC.

This clone was counted between two and nine times. The V gene is TRBV19, the J gene TRBJ2-7; D not resolved. V dropped 9 bases and J dropped 4 bases, with 22 bases sitting between them. This CDR3 is built from 15 residues. Per germline, CDR1 LNHDA and CDR2 SQIVND (reference sequence). The CDR3 sequence is CASRSVSDGSYEQYF. Written as DNA, the CDR3 is TGTGCCAGCCGAAGCGTCTCGGACGGCTCTTACGAGCAGTACTTC.